A selection of T cell receptor beta chains follows, all from one sample in a study of T cell responses to AZD1222 COVID-19 vaccine. Some clones are missing from TCRdb's copy, which holds only in-frame ones; the method was immunoSEQ multiplex PCR. The table has just over 95,000 clones, 70% to 90% seen once. The material sequenced was peripheral blood, taken on day 0 of AZD1222 vaccination. The receptors shown here come from an adult in good health. Each CDR3 is given with its conserved first and last residue. The D gene is left open where the match is weak. Part of the rows lack a size; the others show once, few, many or a class for expanded clones.

cdr3_nt cdr3_aa d_call j_call clone_size v_call
TGCGCCAGCAGCTTGGAAGCTGGCACAGATACGCAGTATTTT CASSLEAGTDTQYF - TRBJ2-3 - TRBV5-1
TGTGCCAGCAGCGCCCCTGGGGGCTACACCTTC CASSAPGGYTF - TRBJ1-2 - TRBV6-7
TGCAGCGTGGGGCTGGGGGGCGCGGGCTATGGCTACACCTTC CSVGLGGAGYGYTF - TRBJ1-2 - TRBV29-1
TGTGCCAGCAGCGTCTCCCCGGGGACTAGCGGGGGACACGAGCAGTACTTC CASSVSPGTSGGHEQYF TRBD2 TRBJ2-7 - TRBV9
TGTGCCATCATTAAGGACGGCAACACTGAAGCTTTCTTT CAIIKDGNTEAFF - TRBJ1-1 - TRBV10-3
TGCGCCAGCAGCTTGTCGACCGGGGCCAACGTCCTGACTTTC CASSLSTGANVLTF - TRBJ2-6 - TRBV5-1
TGTGCCAGCAGCCAAGATCTAGCGGGGGGCACAGATACGCAGTATTTT CASSQDLAGGTDTQYF TRBD2 TRBJ2-3 - TRBV3-1/TRBV3-2
TGTGCTAGTGGTTTGGGTCGGTTGAACACTGAAGCTTTCTTT CASGLGRLNTEAFF - TRBJ1-1 - TRBV12-5
TGCGCCACCACAGGAGCCCCGGGGCCCCAGCATTTT CATTGAPGPQHF - TRBJ1-5 - TRBV10-2
TGTGCCAGCAGCTGGGGACAGGGTCGGGTCTTGAACACTGAAGCTTTCTTT CASSWGQGRVLNTEAFF TRBD1 TRBJ1-1 few TRBV5-8
TGTGCCCCGAGGGGGGGCTTGGGACTGAACACTGAAGCTTTCTTT CAPRGGLGLNTEAFF - TRBJ1-1 - TRBV6-4
TGTGCCAGTAGTATCTCCAGGGTCGCAACTAATGAAAAACTGTTTTTT CASSISRVATNEKLFF - TRBJ1-4 - TRBV19
TGTGCCAGCACCCCAAGGAGGGTGGATCCCCAGCCCCAGCATTTT CASTPRRVDPQPQHF - TRBJ1-5 few TRBV2
TGTGCCAGCAGTGCCGGGGGAGGGACAGATACGCAGTATTTT CASSAGGGTDTQYF TRBD2 TRBJ2-3 - TRBV6-4
TGTGCCAGCAGTTACAGGGAACGGGACTATGGCTACACCTTC CASSYRERDYGYTF - TRBJ1-2 - TRBV6-5
TGTGCCAGCAGTTTATGCGGGGTGAGCTCCTACGAGCAGTACTTC CASSLCGVSSYEQYF - TRBJ2-7 once TRBV27
TGTGCCAGCAGTTTTCGGGGGAAACTGTTTTTT CASSFRGKLFF - TRBJ1-4 once TRBV28
TGTGCCACCAACAGGGGGCTCGGCAATCAGCCCCAGCATTTT CATNRGLGNQPQHF TRBD1 TRBJ1-5 - TRBV6-6
TGTGCCAGCACCGTTAGCCCGACCTACAATGAGCAGTTCTTC CASTVSPTYNEQFF - TRBJ2-1 - TRBV6-5
TGTGCCAGCAGTCCGACAGGACTTTCCTACGAGCAGTACTTC CASSPTGLSYEQYF - TRBJ2-7 - TRBV6-5
TGCAGCGTTTGGTACAACCTGAACACTGAAGCTTTCTTT CSVWYNLNTEAFF - TRBJ1-1 - TRBV29-1
TGCGCCAGCAGCCAAGATCCGGACAGGGTTATGGCTGAAGCTTTCTTT CASSQDPDRVMAEAFF TRBD1 TRBJ1-1 - TRBV4-3
TGTGCCAGCGGGGTTTCAACTGAAGCTTTCTTT CASGVSTEAFF - TRBJ1-1 - TRBV2
TGTGCCAGCAGTGAGGGGGTAGCGGGGGAAGATACGCAGTATTTT CASSEGVAGEDTQYF TRBD2 TRBJ2-3 - TRBV6-4
TGTGCCAGCAGTTCCGACAGCACCTACGAGCAGTACTTC CASSSDSTYEQYF - TRBJ2-7 - TRBV7-9
TGTGCCAGCAGTGATCCGGGACAGAACTATGGCTACACCTTC CASSDPGQNYGYTF TRBD1 TRBJ1-2 - TRBV25-1
TGTGCCAGCAGTCCCGGGACAGGGTTGGAAAAACTGTTTTTT CASSPGTGLEKLFF TRBD1 TRBJ1-4 few TRBV6-5
TGCGCCAGCAGCTTCGGGTTTTCAGGGGCTCAGAACACTGAAGCTTTCTTT CASSFGFSGAQNTEAFF - TRBJ1-1 - TRBV5-1
TGTGCCAGCAGCCAAGACATAAAGGGAAGCTACACCTTC CASSQDIKGSYTF - TRBJ1-2 - TRBV14
TGTGCCAGCAGCCGAAGGCAAGGGGGCAGAGGATTTCCCCAGCATTTT CASSRRQGGRGFPQHF TRBD1 TRBJ1-5 - TRBV27
TGTGCCAGCAGCCGCATAGCGGGGGGCACCGGGGAGCTGTTTTTT CASSRIAGGTGELFF TRBD2 TRBJ2-2 - TRBV11-2
TGTGCCAGCAGTATATCGGCTCGCTATGGCTACACCTTC CASSISARYGYTF - TRBJ1-2 once TRBV28
TGCAGCGCCCCGGGAAGGCAAGGGGGCTACAATGAGCAGTTCTTC CSAPGRQGGYNEQFF - TRBJ2-1 - TRBV29-1
TGTGCCAGCAGCTTACTAGGGCGGAACACTGAAGCTTTCTTT CASSLLGRNTEAFF - TRBJ1-1 - TRBV7-9
TGTGCCAGCAGTCGCGGGGTATCTGGAAACACCATATATTTT CASSRGVSGNTIYF - TRBJ1-3 - TRBV2
TGCGCCAGCAGCCTTCGCCGGGCCTCCGGGAGCAATGAGCAGTTCTTC CASSLRRASGSNEQFF - TRBJ2-1 - TRBV4-1
TGTGCCAGCAGTTTTGGGAGAGCCAGGCCATTGGGCAATCAGCCCCAGCATTTT CASSFGRARPLGNQPQHF - TRBJ1-5 - TRBV28
TGTGCCAGCAGCCTGATGAACACTGAAGCTTTCTTT CASSLMNTEAFF - TRBJ1-1 - TRBV28
TGTGCCAGTACCGGGGATAGTGAAAAACTGTTTTTT CASTGDSEKLFF - TRBJ1-4 - TRBV19
TGTGCCAGCTCACCTAGGTCAGAAGGGGAATATGGCTACACCTTC CASSPRSEGEYGYTF - TRBJ1-2 - TRBV18
TGTGCCAGCAGCTTAGTTTTGGGCAAAGAGACCCAGTACTTC CASSLVLGKETQYF - TRBJ2-5 - TRBV7-2
TGCGCCAGCAGCCACTCCAGGGGGGGCCAATACGAGCAGTACTTC CASSHSRGGQYEQYF - TRBJ2-7 once TRBV4-1
TGTGCCAGCAGCTTAGAAGGCTTATATGGCTACACCTTC CASSLEGLYGYTF - TRBJ1-2 - TRBV11-1
TGTGCCAGCAGCTTAGTTAGGAGCTCTGGGGCCAACGTCCTGACTTTC CASSLVRSSGANVLTF - TRBJ2-6 - TRBV11-2
TGTGCCAGCAGCTATGAGACAGGGGGCACGCAGTATTTT CASSYETGGTQYF TRBD1 TRBJ2-3 - TRBV5-6
TGTGCCAGTAGCCTAATGCCCCGTGGCCAAGAGACCCAGTACTTC CASSLMPRGQETQYF - TRBJ2-5 - TRBV19
TGTGCCAGCAGCCCGACCCGGACTAGCGGGGGGTACACAGATACGCAGTATTTT CASSPTRTSGGYTDTQYF TRBD2 TRBJ2-3 - TRBV3-1/TRBV3-2
TGTGCCAGCAGCCTCGGGGGCAACACTGAAGCTTTCTTT CASSLGGNTEAFF - TRBJ1-1 - TRBV27
TGTGCCAGCAGCTTGTTGTTCGGGGCTGCAGATACGCAGTATTTT CASSLLFGAADTQYF - TRBJ2-3 - TRBV5-5
TGTGCCAGTAGTATAGATCTGCGGGGAAGGGGCTACACCTTC CASSIDLRGRGYTF - TRBJ1-2 - TRBV19